This paragraph covers one T cell receptor beta chain sequence. What it recognizes is unknown. These data are taken from a study of regulatory dendritic cells for organ transplantation. Study-wide results and limits: Memory T cells were less diverse than naive, with memory CD8+ most oligoclonal. Among resting subsets, memory CD8+ cells contained the most alloreactive clonotypes.

Assay: immunoSEQ multiplex PCR; the TCRdb copy retains only in-frame clones and omits some. This sample has about 12,000 clones, with approximately 79% found just once. Allogeneic regulatory or mature dendritic cells were co-cultured for 5 days with CFSE-labeled sorted T cells at 1:10. Naive CD45RA+ and memory CD45RO+ CD4+ or CD8+ T cells were FACS-sorted. The receptor comes from a human donor in good health. Sequenced material: naive CD8+ T cells from blood cultured with regulatory dendritic cells. The subset was: CD45RA+ naive T cells.

CDR3 nucleotide sequence: TGTGCCAGCAGTGAATGGACAGGGGGAGCTTTCTTT. Residues: CASSEWTGGAFF. The V and J genes are TRBV6-1 and TRBJ1-1, with 10 bases fitting TRBD1. V was pared by 2 bases and J by 10 bases, with 1 base of the junction left unmatched. Germline V lookup: CDR1 MNHNS, CDR2 SASEGT. The length of the CDR3 is 12 residues.